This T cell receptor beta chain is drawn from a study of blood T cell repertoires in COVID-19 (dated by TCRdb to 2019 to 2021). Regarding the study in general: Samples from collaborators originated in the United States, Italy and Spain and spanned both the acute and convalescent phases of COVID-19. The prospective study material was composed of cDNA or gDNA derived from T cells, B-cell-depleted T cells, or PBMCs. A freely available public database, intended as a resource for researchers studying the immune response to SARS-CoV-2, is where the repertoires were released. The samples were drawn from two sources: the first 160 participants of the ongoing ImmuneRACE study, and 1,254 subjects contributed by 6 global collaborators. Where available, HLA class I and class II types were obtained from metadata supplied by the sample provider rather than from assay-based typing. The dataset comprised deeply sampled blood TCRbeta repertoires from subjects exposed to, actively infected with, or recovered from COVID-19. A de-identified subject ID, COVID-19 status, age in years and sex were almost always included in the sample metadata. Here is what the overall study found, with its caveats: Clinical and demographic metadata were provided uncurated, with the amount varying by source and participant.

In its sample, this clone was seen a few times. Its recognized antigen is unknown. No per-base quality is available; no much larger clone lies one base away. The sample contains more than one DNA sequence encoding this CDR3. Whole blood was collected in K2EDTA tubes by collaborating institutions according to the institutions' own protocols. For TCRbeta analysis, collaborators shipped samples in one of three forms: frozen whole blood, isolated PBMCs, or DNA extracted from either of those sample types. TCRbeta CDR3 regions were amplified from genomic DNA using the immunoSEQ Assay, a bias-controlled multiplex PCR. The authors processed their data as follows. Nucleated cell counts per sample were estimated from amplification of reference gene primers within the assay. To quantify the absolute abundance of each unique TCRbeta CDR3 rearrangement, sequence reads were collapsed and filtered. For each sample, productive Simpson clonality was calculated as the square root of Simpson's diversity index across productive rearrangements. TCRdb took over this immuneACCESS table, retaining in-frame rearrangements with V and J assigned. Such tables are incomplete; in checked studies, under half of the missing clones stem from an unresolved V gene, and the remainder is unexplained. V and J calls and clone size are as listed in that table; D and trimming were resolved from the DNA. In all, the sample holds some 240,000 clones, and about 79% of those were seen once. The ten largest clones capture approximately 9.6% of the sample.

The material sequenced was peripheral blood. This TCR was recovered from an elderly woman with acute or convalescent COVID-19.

The CDR3: CASSSRDTQYF. The bases read TGTGCCAGCAGTTCTAGAGATACGCAGTATTTT. The chain uses TRBV28 and TRBJ2-3; the D segment cannot be called with confidence. Its CDR3 holds 11 amino acids, cysteine through phenylalanine. Only the CDR3 DNA stays, 33 bases, in frame from base 1. The CDR1 and CDR2 encoded by the germline V gene are MDHEN and SYDVKM. V drops 4 bases and J drops 5 bases, leaving 4 bases in between. The CDR3 plus the reference TRBV28 and TRBJ2-3 genes for the other parts give the full variable domain: DVKVTQSSRYLVKRTGEKVFLECVQDMDHENMFWYRQDPGLGLRLIYFSYDVKMKEKGDIPEGYSVSREKKERFSLILESASTNQTSMYLCASSSRDTQYFGPGTRLTVL.